What follows are 20 T cell receptor beta chains derived from one specimen sequenced in a study of T cell repertoires in cytomegalovirus infection. Each CDR3 protein is one row after TCRdb ran MiXCR on the reads. The top ten clones hold roughly 45% of a sample with approximately 260,000 distinct CDR3 sequences, 15% to 20% of them seen once. The sample consisted of CD8+ T cells from PBMCs. The source is a human donor in good health (CMV status not recorded). Some clones in this sample may be carry-over from other donors' samples.

This sequence joins TRBV19 and TRBJ1-1; 12 bases are a match to TRBD1. CDR3 length: 23 amino acids. Trimming cost V 0 bases and J 3 bases; bases outside gene matches: 23. Germline-derived CDR1 and CDR2 are LNHDA and SQIVND (reference sequence). CDR3 in amino acids: CASSIDLIRWLDGTGGLDTEAFF. DNA of the CDR3: TGTGCCAGTAGTATAGATCTTATACGTTGGCTTGATGGGACAGGGGGCCTGGACACTGAAGCTTTCTTT.

This clonotype was counted a few times. The chain joins TRBV20-1 to TRBJ2-5; 10 bases are shared with TRBD2. CDR1 and CDR2 (germline): DFQATT, SNEGSKA (reference sequence). The length of the CDR3 is 15 residues. J was trimmed by 0 bases and V by 5 bases; bases with no gene match: 6. CDR3 sequence reads: CSALTSGTYQETQYF. CDR3 DNA sequence: TGCAGTGCTCTAACTAGCGGGACCTACCAAGAGACCCAGTACTTC.

This clonotype was seen ten or more times. The rearrangement joins TRBV6-5 to TRBJ2-7, with D perhaps matching TRBD2 (5 bases). This CDR3 region has 16 residues. Germline V lookup: CDR1 MNHEY, CDR2 SVGAGI. Trimming shortened V by 5 bases and J by 5 bases, and 22 bases separated the two germline ends. CDR3 amino acids: CASSVNDGVQEDEQYF. The CDR3 DNA sequence: TGTGCCAGCAGTGTAAACGACGGAGTCCAGGAGGACGAGCAGTACTTC.

Many counts were recorded for this clonotype. The chain has TRBV12-3 or TRBV12-4 and TRBJ1-1; 12 nucleotides agree with TRBD1. V gave up 6 bases and J gave up 4 bases; unmatched junction bases: 15. The CDR3 length is 18 residues. This chain's CDR3 is CASSLWDRGRLRPTEAFF. CDR3 in DNA: TGTGCCAGCAGCCTATGGGACAGGGGGCGATTGAGACCCACTGAAGCTTTCTTT.

A single count supports this clonotype. The genes are TRBV6-2 or TRBV6-3 and TRBJ2-1, with 9 bases identical to TRBD1. Germline assignment: CDR1 MNHEY and CDR2 SVGEGT. V dropped 4 bases and J dropped 2; count of bases not matched to a gene: 3. The CDR3 has 15 residues. CDR3 amino acids: CASSFRDRAYNEQFF. The CDR3 region has the DNA TGTGCCAGCAGTTTCCGGGACAGGGCCTACAATGAGCAGTTCTTC.

This clonotype was counted many times. The rearrangement uses TRBV7-2 and TRBJ2-3; either TRBD1 or TRBD2 may fit D (5 bases each). From germline, CDR1 is SGHTA and CDR2 FQGNSA. V dropped 2 bases and J dropped 4 bases, with 10 bases sitting between them. This CDR3 spans 14 amino acids. CDR3 nucleotides: TGTGCCAGCAGCTTATACGAGGGGCCAGATACGCAGTATTTT. Its protein is CASSLYEGPDTQYF.

This clonotype occurred a few times. The rearrangement uses TRBV5-4 and TRBJ1-4; D gene ambiguous. V lost 2 bases, J lost 3 bases, and 11 bases lay in between. Germline CDR1 is SGHNT and CDR2 is YYREEE (reference sequence). The CDR3 extends over 15 amino acids. CDR3: CASSLKGPANEKLFF. CDR3 DNA sequence: TGTGCCAGCAGCTTAAAAGGCCCAGCTAATGAAAAACTGTTTTTT.

This clonotype was recorded many times. The V call is TRBV7-9, the J call TRBJ2-7, with D uncertain. Germline lookup yields CDR1 SEHNR and CDR2 FQNEAQ (reference sequence). Between the trimmed V and J ends, which lost 1 base and 0 bases, there was a span of 7 bases. This CDR3 has 14 residues. The DNA for the CDR3 is TGTGCCAGCAGCTTAGGCAGCCGCTCCTACGAGCAGTACTTC. Translated: CASSLGSRSYEQYF.

The rearrangement joins TRBV6-1 to TRBJ2-1; no reliable D call. V lost 5 bases and J lost 7, with 6 bases in between. The CDR3 covers 11 residues. Per germline, CDR1 MNHNS and CDR2 SASEGT. DNA of the CDR3: TGTGCCAGCAGTCGGAAGAATGAGCAGTTCTTC. It encodes CASSRKNEQFF.

The table lists this clonotype with many counts. The chain is built from TRBV7-3 and TRBJ2-3, with 8 positions matching TRBD2. Germline lookup yields CDR1 SGHTA and CDR2 FQGTGA. This CDR3 spans 15 amino acids. J gave up 6 bases and V 4 bases, and 9 bases lay outside the gene matches. The CDR3 loop reads CASSSTGGGADTQYF. The CDR3 nucleotides read TGTGCCAGCAGCTCCACCGGGGGGGGGGCGGATACGCAGTATTTT.

This clonotype occurred many times. The chain links TRBV7-8 to TRBJ2-6; 12 nucleotides agree with TRBD2. Trimming cost V 6 bases and J 1 base; bases outside gene matches: 16. Germline values: CDR1 SGHVS, CDR2 FQNEAQ. The CDR3 has 21 residues. Here the CDR3 reads CASSARSSGGEIVSGANVLTF. Written as DNA, the CDR3 is TGTGCCAGCAGTGCTAGATCTAGCGGGGGGGAGATCGTGTCTGGGGCCAACGTCCTGACTTTC.

This clonotype came up a few times. The V call is TRBV25-1, the J call TRBJ1-1, with 7 bases aligning to TRBD1. Germline V CDR1 and CDR2: MGHDK, SYGVNS. V shed 1 base and J 0 bases; nucleotides not matched to a gene: 5. The CDR3 contains 16 residues. The CDR3: CASSESRQGMNTEAFF. CDR3 nucleotides: TGTGCCAGCAGTGAATCCCGACAGGGAATGAACACTGAAGCTTTCTTT.

This clonotype was found a few times. The chain is built from TRBV28 and TRBJ2-5; D not resolved. Germline-derived CDR1 and CDR2 are MDHEN and SYDVKM. The CDR3 contains 15 residues. V lost 3 bases and J 2 bases, leaving 13 bases between the germline ends. The CDR3 loop reads CASSLRRQIQETQYF. The CDR3 DNA reads as TGTGCCAGCAGTTTGAGGCGGCAGATACAAGAGACCCAGTACTTC.

This chain joins TRBV5-6 and TRBJ1-1; D possibly corresponds to TRBD1 (5 bases). Per the germline V gene, CDR1 is SGHDT and CDR2 is YYEEEE. The CDR3 runs 15 residues. V was cut by 0 bases and J by 1 base, with 10 bases left in between. The CDR3 DNA follows: TGTGCCAGCAGCTTGGTTCCAGGGAAGAACACTGAAGCTTTCTTT. Translation gives CASSLVPGKNTEAFF. Combining the CDR3 with reference TRBV5-6 and TRBJ1-1 gives the whole variable domain DAGVTQSPTHLIKTRGQQVTLRCSPKSGHDTVSWYQQALGQGPQFIFQYYEEEERQRGNFPDRFSGHQFPNYSSELNVNALLLGDSALYLCASSLVPGKNTEAFFGQGTRLTVV.

This chain uses TRBV11-1 with TRBJ2-5; no clear D gene. Germline-derived CDR1 and CDR2 are SGHAT and FQDESV (reference sequence). Trimming stripped 0 bases from V and 2 bases from J, with 13 bases between. The CDR3 has 16 amino acids. Here the CDR3 reads CASSLARYSSQETQYF. The CDR3 bases are TGTGCCAGCAGCTTAGCGCGGTATAGCTCTCAAGAGACCCAGTACTTC.

This clonotype was picked up many times. The chain carries TRBV7-8 and TRBJ2-7; TRBD1 agrees at 10 bases. This CDR3 contains 17 residues. With 4 bases clipped from V and 3 bases from J, the junction kept 12 bases outside the gene matches. Germline V gene data show CDR1 as SGHVS and CDR2 as FQNEAQ. The CDR3: CASSWEGTGVSLYEQYF. The CDR3 DNA reads TGTGCCAGCAGCTGGGAGGGGACAGGGGTTTCCCTCTACGAGCAGTACTTC.

This clonotype was seen many times. The chain has TRBV7-8 and TRBJ1-1; tentatively, D is TRBD1 (5 bases). There are 15 residues in the CDR3. Trimming removed 0 bases from V and 0 bases from J, with 8 bases in between. Germline V gene sequence: CDR1 SGHVS, CDR2 FQNEAQ. CDR3 region: CASSLAKGMNTEAFF. DNA for the CDR3: TGTGCCAGCAGCTTAGCCAAGGGGATGAACACTGAAGCTTTCTTT.

The J gene is TRBJ2-5, the V gene TRBV29-1, with D possibly being TRBD1 or TRBD2 (5 bases each). This CDR3 region has 12 residues. V shed 3 bases and J shed 5 bases, with 10 bases lying between them. Germline CDR1 is SQVTM and CDR2 is ANQGSEA. The CDR3 spells CSVDEGLETQYF. In DNA, the CDR3 is TGCAGCGTTGACGAGGGGCTGGAGACCCAGTACTTC.

Ten or more counts support this clonotype. The chain couples TRBV7-6 to TRBJ1-5, with 7 bases aligning to TRBD1. The germline gives CDR1 SGHVS, CDR2 FNYEAQ. This CDR3 is 14 amino acids long. Losses at the gene ends were 3 bases for V and 2 bases for J; bases not matched to a gene: 1. The CDR3 DNA is TGTGCCAGCAGCTTTGGGACAGGCAATCAGCCCCAGCATTTT. It codes for CASSFGTGNQPQHF.

This clonotype turned up a few times. V is TRBV5-1 and J is TRBJ1-2; 7 positions agree with TRBD1. This CDR3 is built from 18 residues. The V gene end was trimmed by 0 bases and the J gene end by 2 bases; junction bases not matched to a gene: 13. The germline V gene encodes CDR1 SGHRS and CDR2 YFSETQ. The CDR3 sequence: CASSLEEGAASPNYGYTF. CDR3 DNA sequence: TGCGCCAGCAGCTTGGAGGAGGGGGCGGCCTCACCGAACTATGGCTACACCTTC.